This T cell receptor (beta chain) was identified in a study of blood T cell repertoires in COVID-19. Background on the study: Some COVID-19 samples were acute and others convalescent; all came from the United States, Italy and Spain. T cells, B-cell-depleted T cells, or PBMCs supplied cDNA or gDNA.

Assay: immunoSEQ multiplex PCR; the TCRdb copy retains only in-frame clones and omits some. The data hold 150,000 to 200,000 clones, with roughly 87% observed a single time. The CDR3 is 18 amino acids. Germline lookup yields CDR1 MDHEN and CDR2 SYDVKM. Trimming cost V 3 bases and J 0 bases, with 19 bases left between them. The TCR was taken from a human donor in a cohort sampled during active COVID-19. The sequenced sample was peripheral blood. V usage is TRBV28 and J usage is TRBJ2-3; tentative D call: TRBD1 (5 bases). This chain's CDR3 is CASSFFAGQTSSTDTQYF. Written as DNA, the CDR3 is TGTGCCAGCAGTTTTTTTGCAGGGCAAACTTCTAGCACAGATACGCAGTATTTT.